Listed here are 27 T cell receptor beta chains from one sample, sequenced in a study of beta chain features in type 1 diabetes. Every isolated RNA sample was fully reverse transcribed, so sequencing captured expressed TCRB transcripts. Produced via immunoSEQ multiplex PCR; TCRdb's table is partial and in-frame only. The repertoire has roughly 230,000 clones, around 9.6% of them found once; the top ten carry around 0.037%. Material for sequencing was naive CD4+ T cells from blood. The receptors were gathered from a young woman in good health.

The rearrangement links TRBV30 to TRBJ2-5, with 15 positions matching TRBD2. Per germline, CDR1 GTSNPN and CDR2 SVGIG (reference sequence). The CDR3 has 16 amino acids. Trimming at V came to 4 bases and at J to 2 bases, leaving 5 bases not matched to a gene. Here the CDR3 reads CAWNRGLAGGQETQYF. The CDR3 nucleotides are TGTGCCTGGAACCGCGGACTAGCGGGGGGGCAAGAGACCCAGTACTTC.

This clone appeared a few times. The CDR3 is CASTVRGGNQPQHF. The CDR3 DNA sequence: TGTGCCAGTACCGTGAGGGGGGGGAATCAGCCCCAGCATTTT. The rearrangement links TRBV19 to TRBJ1-5, with a possible D match to TRBD1 (6 bases). The germline V and J ends were trimmed by 7 bases and 4 bases, with 14 bases remaining between them. This CDR3 spans 14 amino acids. CDR1 is LNHDA and CDR2 is SQIVND in the germline V gene (reference sequence).

A few counts support this clone. The chain uses TRBV5-1 and TRBJ2-5; D is possibly TRBD2 (5 bases). Germline CDR1 is SGHRS and CDR2 is YFSETQ. V gave up 2 bases and J gave up 5 bases, with 25 bases separating them. This CDR3 region has 18 residues. In nucleotides, the CDR3 is TGCGCCAGCAGCTTCTCCGCTCGGGGTAGCGTTAGTAGGGAGACCCAGTACTTC. This translates into CASSFSARGSVSRETQYF.

The rearrangement uses TRBV5-1 and TRBJ1-6; D remains unclear. The CDR3 sequence is 14 residues long. CDR1 and CDR2 (germline): SGHRS, YFSETQ. V lost 5 bases and J lost 3, with 9 bases in between. The CDR3 nucleotides read TGCGCCAGCAGGTCGGTAGACTATAATTCACCCCTCCACTTT. Protein: CASRSVDYNSPLHF.

This clone came up a few times. The V gene is TRBV18, the J gene TRBJ2-7; D not resolved. The germline V gene has CDR1 KGHSH and CDR2 LQKENI. Trimming removed 3 bases from V and 5 bases from J, with 8 bases in between. CDR3 length: 12 amino acids. In DNA, the CDR3 is TGTGCCAGCTCACCTTCTAGGAACGAGCAGTACTTC. This translates into CASSPSRNEQYF.

The rearrangement joins TRBV2 to TRBJ2-3, with 8 bases matching TRBD1. The CDR3 is made up of 14 amino acids. V shed 6 bases and J 2 bases; nucleotides not matched to a gene: 4. Germline V gene data show CDR1 as SNHLY and CDR2 as FYNNEI. CDR3 protein: CASSQGQATDTQYF. The CDR3 DNA reads as TGTGCCAGCAGCCAGGGACAGGCCACAGATACGCAGTATTTT.

This clone was detected a few times. The chain uses TRBV10-3 and TRBJ1-2; 7 bases fit TRBD1. The CDR3 contains 12 residues. Looked up from germline, CDR1 is ENHRY and CDR2 is SYGVKD. The trim removed 10 bases at V and 4 bases at J, leaving 6 bases unmatched. The chain's CDR3 is CATETGSYGYTF. The CDR3 nucleotides are TGTGCCACCGAGACAGGGAGCTATGGCTACACCTTC.

This clone occurred a few times. The chain couples TRBV7-9 to TRBJ2-5; no reliable D call. The CDR3 runs 14 residues. CDR1 is SEHNR and CDR2 is FQNEAQ in the germline V gene (reference sequence). Trimming removed 5 bases at V and 4 bases at J, with 14 bases between. The CDR3, as DNA: TGTGCCAGCAGCCGCCTCGGTCGAGGAGAGACCCAGTACTTC. It yields the protein CASSRLGRGETQYF.

There are many counts of this clone. This chain joins TRBV5-1 and TRBJ2-1, with D unclear. Germline V CDR1 and CDR2: SGHRS, YFSETQ. This CDR3 comprises 13 residues. Trimming removed 0 bases at V and 4 bases at J, with 5 bases between. Written as DNA, the CDR3 is TGCGCCAGCAGCTTGGACAGATACAATGAGCAGTTCTTC. It is translated as CASSLDRYNEQFF.

This clone was seen a few times. The chain combines TRBV5-6 with TRBJ1-2; tentatively, D is TRBD1 (5 bases). V was clipped by 4 bases and J by 6 bases, with 13 bases between them. This CDR3 has 13 residues. Germline V gene sequence: CDR1 SGHDT, CDR2 YYEEEE. The CDR3 here is CASSPFDSNGYTF. Written as DNA, the CDR3 is TGTGCCAGCAGCCCCTTCGACAGCAATGGCTACACCTTC.

The chain recombines TRBV10-3 with TRBJ1-1; D possibly corresponds to TRBD1 (5 bases). The CDR3 runs 12 residues. Per the germline V gene, CDR1 is ENHRY and CDR2 is SYGVKD. The V end lost 8 bases, the J end lost 7 bases, and 14 bases lay between the germline ends. The CDR3 nucleotides are TGTGCCATCGCGCCGACAGACTTTGAAGCTTTCTTT. Amino acids: CAIAPTDFEAFF.

The chain combines TRBV7-9 with TRBJ2-7; no definite D call. The V end was cut by 1 base, the J end by 5 bases, with 18 bases between. Germline lookup yields CDR1 SEHNR and CDR2 FQNEAQ (reference sequence). The CDR3 runs 16 residues. CDR3 loop: CASSLDGLEVVDEQYF. The CDR3 DNA sequence: TGTGCCAGCAGCTTAGACGGATTAGAGGTGGTGGACGAGCAGTACTTC. The whole variable domain, remainder taken from reference TRBV7-9 and TRBJ2-7, is DTGVSQNPRHKITKRGQNVTFRCDPISEHNRLYWYRQTLGQGPEFLTYFQNEAQLEKSRLLSDRFSAERPKGSFSTLEIQRTEQGDSAMYLCASSLDGLEVVDEQYFGPGTRLTVT.

The chain combines TRBV6-5 with TRBJ2-6, with D possibly being TRBD2 (5 bases). Germline V gene sequence: CDR1 MNHEY, CDR2 SVGAGI. The CDR3 has 16 amino acids. V was shortened by 4 bases and J by 4 bases, with 14 bases between the two germline ends. The CDR3 here is CASSFPLVKGANVLTF. CDR3 DNA: TGTGCCAGCAGTTTTCCACTAGTGAAGGGGGCCAACGTCCTGACTTTC.

This clone was seen ten or more times. This chain joins TRBV7-9 and TRBJ2-4, with 9 bases lining up with TRBD1. Unmatched junction bases numbered 5, after V lost 5 bases and J lost 0 bases. CDR1 and CDR2 (germline): SEHNR, FQNEAQ (reference sequence). This CDR3 contains 16 residues. The CDR3 protein is CASSPGTGLAKNIQYF. The CDR3 DNA sequence: TGTGCCAGCAGCCCAGGGACAGGGCTAGCCAAAAACATTCAGTACTTC.

In its sample, this clone was seen a few times. The V gene is TRBV5-1, the J gene TRBJ2-2, with TRBD1 matching 7 bases. The CDR3 totals 15 residues. Unmatched junction bases numbered 7, after V lost 2 bases and J lost 6 bases. Germline assignment: CDR1 SGHRS and CDR2 YFSETQ. The CDR3 loop is CASSFNRGSAGELFF. CDR3 nucleotide sequence: TGCGCCAGCAGCTTCAACAGGGGATCCGCCGGGGAGCTGTTTTTT.

The table lists this clone with a few counts. The V call is TRBV6-4, the J call TRBJ2-3; D gene unclear. Germline V gene data show CDR1 as MRHNA and CDR2 as SNTAGT. The CDR3 has 11 amino acids. With 8 bases removed from V and 4 bases from J, the gap between germline ends came to 7 bases. The CDR3 region is CASSQADTQYF. The CDR3 DNA follows: TGTGCCAGCTCCCAGGCAGATACGCAGTATTTT.

The chain has TRBV5-1 and TRBJ2-7; TRBD2 agrees at 10 bases. Per germline, CDR1 SGHRS and CDR2 YFSETQ. V was pared by 2 bases and J by 4 bases, with 6 bases of the junction left unmatched. This CDR3 spans 15 amino acids. The CDR3 reads CASSLTSGTVYEQYF. For the CDR3, the DNA is TGCGCCAGCAGCTTAACTAGCGGGACTGTTTACGAGCAGTACTTC.

This clone was seen only a few times. V gene TRBV7-9 combines with J gene TRBJ1-2; TRBD1 matches 7 bases. The germline CDR1 and CDR2 sequences are SEHNR and FQNEAQ (reference sequence). The CDR3 spans 13 residues. V dropped 8 bases and J dropped 2; count of bases not matched to a gene: 5. The CDR3 DNA reads as TGTGCCAGCCGTATGACAGGGAACTATGGCTACACCTTC. It encodes CASRMTGNYGYTF. The variable domain in full, with the rest retrieved from reference TRBV7-9 and TRBJ1-2, is DTGVSQNPRHKITKRGQNVTFRCDPISEHNRLYWYRQTLGQGPEFLTYFQNEAQLEKSRLLSDRFSAERPKGSFSTLEIQRTEQGDSAMYLCASRMTGNYGYTFGSGTRLTVV.

This clone was seen only a few times. The chain employs TRBV10-3 and TRBJ1-1; D is possibly TRBD1 (5 bases). The CDR3 is made up of 13 amino acids. V was trimmed by 8 bases and J by 1 base, leaving 11 bases between them. Germline loops: CDR1 ENHRY, CDR2 SYGVKD. CDR3 bases: TGTGCCATCTGGGCAGGGAAGAACACTGAAGCTTTCTTT. Its protein product is CAIWAGKNTEAFF.

The chain joins TRBV14 to TRBJ1-3; D remains unclear. The V end was cut by 4 bases, the J end by 0 bases, with 19 bases between. Germline CDR1 SGHDN, CDR2 FVKESK. The CDR3 runs to 18 residues. As DNA, the CDR3 is TGTGCCAGCAGCCTTTTCATTTCGCGGGCCATCTCTGGAAACACCATATATTTT. Protein: CASSLFISRAISGNTIYF.

This clone was counted a few times. The chain has TRBV5-4 and TRBJ2-3, with TRBD1 matching over 9 bases. CDR3 length equals 15 residues. Germline lookup yields CDR1 SGHNT and CDR2 YYREEE (reference sequence). J gave up 2 bases and V 4 bases, and 5 bases lay outside the gene matches. This CDR3 is CASSPTGGDTDTQYF. DNA of the CDR3: TGTGCCAGCAGCCCGACAGGGGGAGACACAGATACGCAGTATTTT.

This clone was seen only a few times. The rearrangement links TRBV5-4 to TRBJ1-2; 9 bases match TRBD1. Looked up from germline, CDR1 is SGHNT and CDR2 is YYREEE (reference sequence). This CDR3 is 17 amino acids long. With V trimmed by 5 bases and J by 3 bases, 14 bases remained unmatched. CDR3: CASSLRGYRDRDYGYTF. The CDR3 DNA reads as TGTGCCAGCAGTTTGCGAGGGTACCGGGACAGGGACTATGGCTACACCTTC. The full variable domain, rest sourced from reference TRBV5-4 and TRBJ1-2, is ETGVTQSPTHLIKTRGQQVTLRCSSQSGHNTVSWYQQALGQGPQFIFQYYREEENGRGNFPPRFSGLQFPNYSSELNVNALELDDSALYLCASSLRGYRDRDYGYTFGSGTRLTVV.

This clone was seen a handful of times. The rearrangement uses TRBV6-1 and TRBJ1-5; 8 positions agree with TRBD1. V was pared by 4 bases and J by 2 bases, with 10 bases of the junction left unmatched. CDR1 and CDR2 (germline): MNHNS, SASEGT. CDR3 size: 17 residues. CDR3: CASSVIQGAVGNQPQHF. The DNA for the CDR3 is TGTGCCAGCAGTGTGATCCAGGGGGCAGTTGGCAATCAGCCCCAGCATTTT.

The V gene is TRBV10-3, the J gene TRBJ2-1; TRBD2 is a possible D gene (5 bases). Germline CDR1 ENHRY, CDR2 SYGVKD. Trimming removed 11 bases at V and 8 bases at J, with 19 bases between. This CDR3 is 13 amino acids long. CDR3 protein: CAYGRSVGDEQFF. CDR3 nucleotide sequence: TGTGCCTATGGGAGATCGGTAGGAGATGAGCAGTTCTTC.

The genes are TRBV5-6 and TRBJ1-1, with 9 bases lining up with TRBD1. Trimming removed 2 bases from V and 2 bases from J; junction bases left unmatched: 4. CDR1 and CDR2 (germline): SGHDT, YYEEEE. The CDR3 has 15 amino acids. CDR3 nucleotides: TGTGCCAGCAGCTTTCCGGGACAGGGAAACACTGAAGCTTTCTTT. Its protein product is CASSFPGQGNTEAFF.

The chain couples TRBV4-1 to TRBJ2-1, with 9 bases lining up with TRBD2. The CDR3 is 16 residues long. CDR1 is MGHRA, CDR2 YSYEKL, per germline. V shed 5 bases and J 4 bases; nucleotides not matched to a gene: 9. The CDR3, as DNA: TGCGCCAGCAGCGGGGTCGGGACTAGCAGGTACAATGAGCAGTTCTTC. Protein: CASSGVGTSRYNEQFF.

V and J are TRBV4-1 and TRBJ2-2, with a possible D match to TRBD1 (5 bases). The CDR3 is 14 amino acids. In germline, CDR1 is MGHRA, CDR2 YSYEKL. Trimming removed 0 bases from V and 6 bases from J, with 8 bases in between. The DNA of the CDR3 is TGCGCCAGCAGCCAAGATTTAGGGGCCGGGGAGCTGTTTTTT. It is translated as CASSQDLGAGELFF.